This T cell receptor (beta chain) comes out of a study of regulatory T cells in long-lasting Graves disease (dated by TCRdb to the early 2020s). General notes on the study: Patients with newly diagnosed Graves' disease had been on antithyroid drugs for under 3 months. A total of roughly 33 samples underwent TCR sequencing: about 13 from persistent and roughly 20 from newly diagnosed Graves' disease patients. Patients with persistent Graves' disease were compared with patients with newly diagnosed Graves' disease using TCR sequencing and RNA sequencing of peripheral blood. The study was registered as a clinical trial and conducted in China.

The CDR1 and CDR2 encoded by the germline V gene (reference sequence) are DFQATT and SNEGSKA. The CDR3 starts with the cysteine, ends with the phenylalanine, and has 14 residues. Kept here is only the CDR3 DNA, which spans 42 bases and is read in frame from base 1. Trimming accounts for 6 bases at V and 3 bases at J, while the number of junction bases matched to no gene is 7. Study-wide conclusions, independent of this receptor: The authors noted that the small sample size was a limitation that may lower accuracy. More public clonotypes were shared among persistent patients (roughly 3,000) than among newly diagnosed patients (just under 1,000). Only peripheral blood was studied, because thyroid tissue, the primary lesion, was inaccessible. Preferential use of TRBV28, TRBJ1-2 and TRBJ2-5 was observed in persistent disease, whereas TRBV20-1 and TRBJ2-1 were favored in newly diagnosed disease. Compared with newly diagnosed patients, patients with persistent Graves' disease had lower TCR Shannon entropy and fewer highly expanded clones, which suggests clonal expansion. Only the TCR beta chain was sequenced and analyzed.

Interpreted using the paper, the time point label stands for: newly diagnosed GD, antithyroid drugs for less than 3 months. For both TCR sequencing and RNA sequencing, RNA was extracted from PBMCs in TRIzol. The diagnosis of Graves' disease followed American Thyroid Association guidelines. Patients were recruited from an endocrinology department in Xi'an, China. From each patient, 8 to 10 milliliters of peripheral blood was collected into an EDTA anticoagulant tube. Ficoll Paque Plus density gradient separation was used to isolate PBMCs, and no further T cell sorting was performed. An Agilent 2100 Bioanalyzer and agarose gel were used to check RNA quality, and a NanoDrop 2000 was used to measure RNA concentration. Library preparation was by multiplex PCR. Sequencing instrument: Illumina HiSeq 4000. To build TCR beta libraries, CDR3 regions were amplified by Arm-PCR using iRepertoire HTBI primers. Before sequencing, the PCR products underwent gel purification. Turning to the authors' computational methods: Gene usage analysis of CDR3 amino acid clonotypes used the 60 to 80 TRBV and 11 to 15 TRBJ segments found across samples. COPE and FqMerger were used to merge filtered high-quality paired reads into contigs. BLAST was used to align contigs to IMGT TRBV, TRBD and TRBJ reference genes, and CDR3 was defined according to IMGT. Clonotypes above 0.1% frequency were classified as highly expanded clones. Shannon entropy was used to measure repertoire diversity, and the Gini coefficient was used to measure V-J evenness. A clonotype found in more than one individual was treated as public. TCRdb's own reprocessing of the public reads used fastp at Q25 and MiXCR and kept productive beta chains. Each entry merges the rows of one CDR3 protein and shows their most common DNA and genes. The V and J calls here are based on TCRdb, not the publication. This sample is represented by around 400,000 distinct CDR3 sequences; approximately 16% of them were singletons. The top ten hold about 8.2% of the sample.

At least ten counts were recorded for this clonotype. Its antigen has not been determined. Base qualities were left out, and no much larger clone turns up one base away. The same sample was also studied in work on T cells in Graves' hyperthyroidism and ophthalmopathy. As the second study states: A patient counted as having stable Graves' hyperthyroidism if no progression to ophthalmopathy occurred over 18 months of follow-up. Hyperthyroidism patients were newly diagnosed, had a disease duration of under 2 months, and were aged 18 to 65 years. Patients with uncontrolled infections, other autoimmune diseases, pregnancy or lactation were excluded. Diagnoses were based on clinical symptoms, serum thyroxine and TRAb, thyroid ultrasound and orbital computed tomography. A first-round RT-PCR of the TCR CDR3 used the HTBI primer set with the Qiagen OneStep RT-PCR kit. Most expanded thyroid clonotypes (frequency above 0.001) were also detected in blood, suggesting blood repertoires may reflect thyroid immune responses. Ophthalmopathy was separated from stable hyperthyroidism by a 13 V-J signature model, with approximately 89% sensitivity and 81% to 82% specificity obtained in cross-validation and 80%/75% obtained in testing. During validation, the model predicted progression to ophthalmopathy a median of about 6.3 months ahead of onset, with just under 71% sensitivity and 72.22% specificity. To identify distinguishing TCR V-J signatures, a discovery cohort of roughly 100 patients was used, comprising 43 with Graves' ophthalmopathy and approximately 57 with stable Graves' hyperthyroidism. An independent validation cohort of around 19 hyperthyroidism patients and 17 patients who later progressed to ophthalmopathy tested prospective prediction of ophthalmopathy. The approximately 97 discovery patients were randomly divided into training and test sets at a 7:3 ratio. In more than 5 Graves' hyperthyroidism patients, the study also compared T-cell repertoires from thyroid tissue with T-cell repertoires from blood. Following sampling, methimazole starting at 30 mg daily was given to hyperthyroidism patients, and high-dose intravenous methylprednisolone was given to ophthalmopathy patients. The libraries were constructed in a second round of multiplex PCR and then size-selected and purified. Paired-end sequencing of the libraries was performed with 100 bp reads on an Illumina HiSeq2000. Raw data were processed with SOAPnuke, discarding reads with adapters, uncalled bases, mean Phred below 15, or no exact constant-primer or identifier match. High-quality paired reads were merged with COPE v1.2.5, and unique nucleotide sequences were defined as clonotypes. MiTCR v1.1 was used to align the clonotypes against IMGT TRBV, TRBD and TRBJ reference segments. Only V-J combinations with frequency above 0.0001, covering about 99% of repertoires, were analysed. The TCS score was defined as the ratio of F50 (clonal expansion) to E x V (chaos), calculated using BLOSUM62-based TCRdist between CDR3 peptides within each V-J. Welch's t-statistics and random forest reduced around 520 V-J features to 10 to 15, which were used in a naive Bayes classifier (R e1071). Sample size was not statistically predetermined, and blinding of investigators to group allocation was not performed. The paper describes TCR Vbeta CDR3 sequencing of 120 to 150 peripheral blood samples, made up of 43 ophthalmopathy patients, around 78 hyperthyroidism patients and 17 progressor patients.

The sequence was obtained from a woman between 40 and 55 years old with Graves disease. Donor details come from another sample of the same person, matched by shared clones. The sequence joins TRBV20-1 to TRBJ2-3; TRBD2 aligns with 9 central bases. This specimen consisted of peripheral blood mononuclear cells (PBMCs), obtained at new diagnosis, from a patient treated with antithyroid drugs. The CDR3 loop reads CSAPPGLATDTQYF. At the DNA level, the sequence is TGCAGTGCGCCCCCGGGACTAGCAACAGATACGCAGTATTTT.